The T cell receptor beta chain under discussion was sequenced for a study of control samples from healthy donors and cancer patients. The length of the CDR3 is 12 residues. Germline CDR1 ENHRY, CDR2 SYGVKD. Trimming took off 0 bases at V and 5 bases at J, with 4 bases between the two ends. Clones were sequenced by immunoSEQ multiplex PCR, and TCRdb holds only the in-frame ones, with some missing. The top ten hold around 6.4% of the sample, which has under 450,000 clones, around 90% seen once. This receptor was obtained from a man aged 35-49 years with head and neck cancer. The sequenced material came from PBMCs. The chain carries TRBV10-3 and TRBJ2-5; no definite D call. The CDR3: CAISESAETQYF. Here the CDR3 DNA reads TGTGCCATCAGTGAGTCGGCGGAGACCCAGTACTTC.